The sequence of this TCR beta chain was determined in a study of T cells in Graves' hyperthyroidism and ophthalmopathy. Study-wide background: The authors collected peripheral blood at initial diagnosis, before any treatment.

At least ten counts were recorded for this clonotype. The target antigen is unknown. Per the germline V gene, CDR1 is SGHRS and CDR2 is YFSETQ. This CDR3 spans 14 amino acids. Trimming cost V 1 base and J 5 bases; bases outside gene matches: 3. Amplification of TCR beta CDR3 regions was performed using RNA transcripts as template. The HTBI set primed first-round TCR CDR3 RT-PCR. A single record per CDR3 protein comes from TCRdb applying MiXCR to the multiplex PCR reads. This sample has hundreds of thousands of distinct CDR3 sequences, with around 15% found just once. Points from the study as a whole: Most clonotypes expanded in thyroid above 0.001 were likewise present in blood. A model of 13 V-J pairs discriminated ophthalmopathy from stable hyperthyroidism.

Clinical symptoms, serum thyroxine and TRAb, thyroid ultrasound and orbital computed tomography were used for the diagnoses. This clonotype was sampled from a woman aged 55-69 years with Graves' ophthalmopathy. Sequencing input: blood. The chain couples TRBV5-1 to TRBJ2-5, with TRBD1 matching 9 bases. The chain's CDR3 is CASSLTGGRETQYF. CDR3 DNA: TGCGCCAGCAGCTTGACAGGGGGCCGGGAGACCCAGTACTTC. Filled out from reference TRBV5-1 and TRBJ2-5, the complete variable domain reads KAGVTQTPRYLIKTRGQQVTLSCSPISGHRSVSWYQQTPGQGLQFLFEYFSETQRNKGNFPGRFSGRQFSNSRSEMNVSTLELGDSALYLCASSLTGGRETQYFGPGTRLLVL.